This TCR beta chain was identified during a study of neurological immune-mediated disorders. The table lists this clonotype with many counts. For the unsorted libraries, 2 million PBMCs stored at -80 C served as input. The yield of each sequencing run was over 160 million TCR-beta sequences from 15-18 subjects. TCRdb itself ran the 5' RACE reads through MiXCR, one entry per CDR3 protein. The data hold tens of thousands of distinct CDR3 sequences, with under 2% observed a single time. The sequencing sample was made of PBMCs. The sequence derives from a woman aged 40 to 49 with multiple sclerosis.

CDR3 sequence: CSARDSEVPDTQYF. DNA of the CDR3: TGCAGTGCTAGAGATTCGGAGGTTCCAGATACGCAGTATTTT. The chain links TRBV20-1 to TRBJ2-3, with D possibly matching TRBD2 (5 bases). Germline CDR1 DFQATT, CDR2 SNEGSKA (reference sequence). This CDR3 region has 14 residues. Trimming removed 0 bases at V and 4 bases at J, with 11 bases between.